This T cell receptor beta chain comes out of a study of early T cells in non-severe SARS-CoV-2 infection. Overall study results and limits: There was a bias toward anti-spike CD8 responses in VDJdb matching, which missed private and CD4 specificities.

Trimming removed 0 bases from V and 7 bases from J, with 15 bases in between. This CDR3 is 15 amino acids long. Per germline, CDR1 SGDLS and CDR2 YYNGEE. The library protocol tagged individual cDNA molecules with unique molecular identifiers. In TCRdb, the 5' RACE reads were re-called with MiXCR into one record per CDR3 protein. Of 90,000 to 130,000 distinct CDR3 sequences listed, around an eighth are singletons. This clonotype was recorded at least ten times. Its antigen is not known. The sequencing used whole blood, collected at baseline. This TCR was recovered from an adult who was a healthcare worker with PCR-confirmed SARS-CoV-2 infection or an uninfected control (not recorded which). This chain links TRBV9 with TRBJ2-3, with D perhaps matching TRBD1 or TRBD2 (6 bases each). CDR3 sequence: CASSVGRGRSNTQYF. DNA of the CDR3: TGTGCCAGCAGCGTAGGACGGGGGCGGAGTAATACGCAGTATTTT.